Below, 22 T cell receptor beta chains from the same sample are listed, as sequenced in a study of blood T cell repertoires in COVID-19. Using immunoSEQ multiplex PCR, the repertoire was profiled, and TCRdb retains in-frame clones only, with some absent. Among more than 200,000 clones listed, around 84% were seen once. The sequencing input was peripheral blood. These receptors all come from a woman over 75 with COVID-19, enrolled during active disease.

The rearrangement links TRBV5-6 to TRBJ1-1; unclear D gene. There are 13 residues in the CDR3. V lost 2 bases to trimming and J lost 2 bases, with 7 bases between them. Germline CDR1 reads SGHDT; CDR2 reads YYEEEE. CDR3 nucleotides: TGTGCCAGCAGCTTCCGGGATAACACTGAAGCTTTCTTT. Translated: CASSFRDNTEAFF. Full variable domain (missing parts from reference TRBV5-6 and TRBJ1-1): DAGVTQSPTHLIKTRGQQVTLRCSPKSGHDTVSWYQQALGQGPQFIFQYYEEEERQRGNFPDRFSGHQFPNYSSELNVNALLLGDSALYLCASSFRDNTEAFFGQGTRLTVV.

The V gene is TRBV28, the J gene TRBJ1-3; 7 nucleotides agree with TRBD1. Germline V gene data show CDR1 as MDHEN and CDR2 as SYDVKM. The CDR3 covers 14 residues. V lost 3 bases and J lost 2; bases outside the gene matches: 1. The CDR3 here is CASSFDRAGNTIYF. CDR3 nucleotide sequence: TGTGCCAGCAGTTTCGACAGGGCTGGAAACACCATATATTTT.

J is TRBJ2-2 and V is TRBV11-2; the D gene is possibly TRBD2 (6 bases). Germline V gene sequence: CDR1 SGHAT, CDR2 FQNNGV. The CDR3 consists of 15 residues. The ends were cut back, 6 bases at V and 8 bases at J, with 19 bases in the middle. CDR3 sequence (DNA): TGTGCCAGCAGTCCTACGGCCGGGAGTAGAGGGGAGCTGTTTTTT. Translation gives CASSPTAGSRGELFF.

The chain carries TRBV28 and TRBJ1-2, with D perhaps TRBD1 (6 bases). The ends were cut back, 5 bases at V and 10 bases at J, with 11 bases in the middle. CDR1 is MDHEN and CDR2 is SYDVKM in the germline V gene. The CDR3 is made up of 11 amino acids. The CDR3 sequence is CASSQTGSYTF. DNA for the CDR3: TGTGCCAGCAGTCAGACAGGCTCCTACACCTTC.

This rearrangement joins TRBV24-1 to TRBJ2-3, with 11 nucleotides matching TRBD1. The trim removed 4 bases at V and 5 bases at J, leaving 10 bases unmatched. This CDR3 has 17 amino acids. Germline CDR1 reads KGHDR; CDR2 reads SFDVKD. CDR3 in DNA: TGTGCCACCAGTGACTATGGACAGGGGGCGCGGAAAGATACGCAGTATTTT. Amino acid sequence: CATSDYGQGARKDTQYF.

The J gene is TRBJ2-3, the V gene TRBV5-4; TRBD2 aligns across 10 bases. The CDR3 is 15 residues long. V shed 7 bases, J shed 1 base, and the junction held 6 bases outside the gene matches. The germline V gene has CDR1 SGHNT and CDR2 YYREEE (reference sequence). CDR3 nucleotides: TGTGCCAGCTCCTTAGCGGGGGGTGGCACAGATACGCAGTATTTT. Its translation is CASSLAGGGTDTQYF.

This sequence joins TRBV19 and TRBJ1-4, with D maybe TRBD1 (6 bases). V was clipped by 7 bases and J by 8 bases, with 20 bases between them. This CDR3 has 15 residues. Germline CDR1 and CDR2: LNHDA and SQIVND (reference sequence). The CDR3 DNA sequence: TGTGCCAGTACTCCACCGGCGGGCAGGGGAGAAAAACTGTTTTTT. This gives the protein CASTPPAGRGEKLFF.

This chain links TRBV4-1 with TRBJ2-5; a weak D match, TRBD1 (6 bases). This CDR3 comprises 15 residues. The V end lost 4 bases, the J end lost 2 bases, and 14 bases lay between the germline ends. The germline CDR1 and CDR2 sequences are MGHRA and YSYEKL. As DNA, the CDR3 is TGCGCCAGCAGCCCCAGCCCGGACAGTCAAGAGACCCAGTACTTC. It specifies CASSPSPDSQETQYF.

This chain links TRBV7-9 with TRBJ1-2; D is undetermined. Germline assignment: CDR1 SEHNR and CDR2 FQNEAQ (reference sequence). The CDR3 loop spans 15 amino acids. V lost 1 base and J lost 0, with 9 bases in between. The CDR3 sequence is CASSLGGEANYGYTF. The CDR3 DNA reads TGTGCCAGCAGCTTAGGGGGAGAGGCTAACTATGGCTACACCTTC.

The chain links TRBV7-9 to TRBJ2-7; D gene unclear. V shed 5 bases and J shed 1 base, with 6 bases lying between them. Germline V gene sequence: CDR1 SEHNR, CDR2 FQNEAQ (reference sequence). The CDR3 is made up of 12 amino acids. CDR3 in amino acids: CASSHGSYEQYF. The CDR3 bases are TGTGCCAGCAGCCACGGGTCCTACGAGCAGTACTTC.

The chain employs TRBV11-2 and TRBJ2-5; 9 nucleotides align to TRBD2. This CDR3 is built from 16 residues. Germline assignment: CDR1 SGHAT and CDR2 FQNNGV. The V and J ends lost 3 bases and 0 bases, in that order; junction bases with no gene match: 5. The CDR3 reads CASSFSGGRYQETQYF. In DNA, the CDR3 is TGTGCCAGCAGCTTTAGCGGGGGCCGGTACCAAGAGACCCAGTACTTC. The complete variable domain, with remaining parts taken from reference TRBV11-2 and TRBJ2-5, reads EAGVAQSPRYKIIEKRQSVAFWCNPISGHATLYWYQQILGQGPKLLIQFQNNGVVDDSQLPKDRFSAERLKGVDSTLKIQPAKLEDSAVYLCASSFSGGRYQETQYFGPGTRLLVL.

The V call is TRBV4-2, the J call TRBJ2-7, with TRBD1 matching 10 bases. J gave up 5 bases and V 4 bases, and 14 bases lay outside the gene matches. Germline V lookup: CDR1 LGHNA, CDR2 YNFKEQ. The CDR3 is made up of 17 amino acids. CDR3 nucleotide sequence: TGTGCCAGCAGCCGGGTTTCCGGGACAGGGGAGATCCACGAGCAGTACTTC. It yields the protein CASSRVSGTGEIHEQYF.

The chain is built from TRBV19 and TRBJ1-5; 10 bases line up with TRBD1. V dropped 4 bases and J dropped 5; count of bases not matched to a gene: 8. This CDR3 has 16 amino acids. CDR1 and CDR2 from the germline V gene are LNHDA and SQIVND (reference sequence). This CDR3 is CASSTRRDRGHQPQHF. The CDR3 DNA reads as TGTGCCAGTAGTACACGCCGGGACAGGGGACATCAGCCCCAGCATTTT.

The J gene is TRBJ1-2, the V gene TRBV6-6, with a tentative D call TRBD1 (5 bases). Germline values: CDR1 MNHNY, CDR2 SVGAGI (reference sequence). Trimming removed 7 bases at V and 0 bases at J, with 15 bases between. The CDR3 length is 15 residues. The CDR3 nucleotides read TGTGCCAGCACCCGAGCCGGGGGAGCTAACTATGGCTACACCTTC. This encodes CASTRAGGANYGYTF.

The genes are TRBV7-9 and TRBJ1-5; D gene ambiguous. The ends were cut back, 3 bases at V and 5 bases at J, with 5 bases in the middle. CDR1 and CDR2 (germline): SEHNR, FQNEAQ (reference sequence). The CDR3 has 12 amino acids. DNA for the CDR3: TGTGCCAGCAGCTTGGGAGATCAGCCCCAGCATTTT. It translates to CASSLGDQPQHF.

There are many counts of this clone. The chain combines TRBV19 with TRBJ1-2, with 8 bases fitting TRBD1. This CDR3 region has 15 residues. Trimming cost V 5 bases and J 8 bases; bases outside gene matches: 13. Germline V gene lookup returns CDR1 LNHDA and CDR2 SQIVND (reference sequence). CDR3 nucleotides: TGTGCCAGTAGTGTCACACTCGACAGGGGAGAAGGCTACACCTTC. Its protein product is CASSVTLDRGEGYTF. Full variable domain (rest looked up from reference TRBV19 and TRBJ1-2): DGGITQSPKYLFRKEGQNVTLSCEQNLNHDAMYWYRQDPGQGLRLIYYSQIVNDFQKGDIAEGYSVSREKKESFPLTVTSAQKNPTAFYLCASSVTLDRGEGYTFGSGTRLTVV.

V is TRBV7-3 and J is TRBJ2-3, with a weak D call TRBD2 (6 bases). CDR1 SGHTA and CDR2 FQGTGA come from the germline V gene. Trimming removed 1 base at V and 3 bases at J, with 17 bases between. This CDR3 region has 17 residues. CDR3 sequence (DNA): TGTGCCAGCAGCTTAATAGAGGTAGCGGTTCGGACAGATACGCAGTATTTT. Protein product: CASSLIEVAVRTDTQYF.

CDR3 protein: CASSRRGITSSYNEQFF. The CDR3 bases are TGTGCCAGCAGTCGCCGCGGGATCACCAGCTCCTACAATGAGCAGTTCTTC. The chain couples TRBV6-2 or TRBV6-3 to TRBJ2-1, with D perhaps TRBD2 (6 bases). Trimming pared 5 bases from V and 0 bases from J, leaving 17 bases between. Germline V lookup: CDR1 MNHEY, CDR2 SVGEGT. The CDR3 covers 17 residues.

This chain connects TRBV11-2 to TRBJ2-5, with D possibly TRBD2 on 6 matching bases. CDR1 is SGHAT, CDR2 FQNNGV, per germline. The ends were cut back, 5 bases at V and 5 bases at J, with 12 bases in the middle. The CDR3 covers 13 residues. The CDR3 spells CASSLGGFETQYF. The DNA for the CDR3 is TGTGCCAGCAGCCTAGGAGGGTTTGAGACCCAGTACTTC.

The gene calls are TRBV2 and TRBJ1-1; TRBD1 matches at 7 bases. The CDR3 covers 13 residues. V shed 5 bases, J shed 8 bases, and the junction held 8 bases outside the gene matches. The germline V gene has CDR1 SNHLY and CDR2 FYNNEI. The CDR3 coding sequence is TGTGCCAGCAGTCTACGACAGGGTTCCGAAGCTTTCTTT. Encoded protein: CASSLRQGSEAFF. The whole variable domain, remainder taken from reference TRBV2 and TRBJ1-1, is EPEVTQTPSHQVTQMGQEVILRCVPISNHLYFYWYRQILGQKVEFLVSFYNNEISEKSEIFDDQFSVERPDGSNFTLKIRSTKLEDSAMYFCASSLRQGSEAFFGQGTRLTVV.

The V call is TRBV10-1, the J call TRBJ2-5; 15 bases fit TRBD2. The CDR3 contains 16 residues. Germline V gene lookup returns CDR1 WNHNN and CDR2 SYGVQD (reference sequence). The V gene end was trimmed by 5 bases and the J gene end by 4 bases; junction bases not matched to a gene: 5. The CDR3 DNA reads TGCGCCAGCAGTCGGACTAGCGGGGGGGCAGGAGAGACCCAGTACTTC. Its protein is CASSRTSGGAGETQYF.

The rearrangement uses TRBV4-1 and TRBJ1-5; D perhaps matches TRBD1 (5 bases). This CDR3 comprises 17 residues. Deletions cut 4 bases from V and 0 bases from J, with 16 bases between. In germline, CDR1 is MGHRA, CDR2 YSYEKL. This CDR3 is CASSPNPDSSSNQPQHF. Written as DNA, the CDR3 is TGCGCCAGCAGCCCAAACCCTGACAGCTCTAGCAATCAGCCCCAGCATTTT.